Following are 7 T cell receptor beta chains from one sample sequenced in a study of blood T cell repertoires in COVID-19. The method was immunoSEQ multiplex PCR; TCRdb's version includes in-frame clones alone and lacks a portion of them. Seen here are about 12,000 clones, around three quarters observed once, and the top ten hold 6% to 7%. The sample comprised peripheral blood. The receptors were sampled from a man between 60 and 70 years old with COVID-19, enrolled during active disease.

The chain joins TRBV6-5 to TRBJ2-3; the match to TRBD2 covers 9 bases. Germline lookup yields CDR1 MNHEY and CDR2 SVGAGI. The CDR3 has 16 amino acids. V shed 0 bases and J 4 bases; nucleotides not matched to a gene: 5. CDR3 sequence reads: CASSYSRGRGADTQYF. The CDR3 DNA follows: TGTGCCAGCAGTTACTCGCGCGGGAGGGGCGCAGATACGCAGTATTTT.

This clone was recorded once. The rearrangement joins TRBV5-5 to TRBJ1-1; tentative D call: TRBD1 (5 bases). Looked up from germline, CDR1 is SGHKS and CDR2 is YYEKEE (reference sequence). V lost 7 bases and J lost 4, with 14 bases in between. This CDR3 spans 13 amino acids. The CDR3 reads CASELGGITEAFF. For the CDR3, the DNA is TGTGCCAGCGAGCTCGGGGGTATCACTGAAGCTTTCTTT.

The chain couples TRBV13 to TRBJ2-3; D not resolved. Trimming left V 4 bases short and J 1 base short, with 9 bases between. In germline, CDR1 is PRHDT, CDR2 FYEKMQ (reference sequence). The CDR3 consists of 14 residues. The CDR3 spells CASSSLTRTDTQYF. In nucleotides, the CDR3 is TGTGCCAGCAGCTCTCTAACTCGCACAGATACGCAGTATTTT.

The chain couples TRBV15 to TRBJ1-2; 7 bases map to TRBD1. The germline gives CDR1 LNHNV, CDR2 YYDKDF (reference sequence). Trimming cost V 0 bases and J 2 bases; bases outside gene matches: 6. The CDR3 is 16 residues long. The CDR3 DNA is TGTGCCACCAGCAGAGATTATAAGGGACAGAACTATGGCTACACCTTC. Its translation: CATSRDYKGQNYGYTF.

J is TRBJ2-1 and V is TRBV4-1, with D uncertain. The CDR3 contains 12 residues. Germline-derived CDR1 and CDR2 are MGHRA and YSYEKL. Trimming left V 0 bases short and J 9 bases short, with 6 bases between. The CDR3 sequence: CASSQDFSEQFF. The CDR3 DNA reads as TGCGCCAGCAGCCAAGATTTCAGTGAGCAGTTCTTC.

The V gene is TRBV2, the J gene TRBJ2-2; 9 bases fit TRBD1. The CDR3 is made up of 16 amino acids. CDR1 is SNHLY and CDR2 is FYNNEI in the germline V gene. V was pared by 4 bases and J by 3 bases, with 6 bases of the junction left unmatched. CDR3 loop: CASSGPQGAHTGELFF. The CDR3 DNA reads TGTGCCAGCAGTGGGCCACAGGGGGCGCACACCGGGGAGCTGTTTTTT.

The J gene is TRBJ1-2, the V gene TRBV6-5, with 7 nucleotides matching TRBD1. Germline V gene sequence: CDR1 MNHEY, CDR2 SVGAGI. This CDR3 has 12 residues. The V and J ends lost 4 bases and 4 bases, in that order; junction bases with no gene match: 0. The CDR3 reads CASSSGGYGYTF. The CDR3 DNA reads TGTGCCAGCAGTTCAGGGGGCTATGGCTACACCTTC.